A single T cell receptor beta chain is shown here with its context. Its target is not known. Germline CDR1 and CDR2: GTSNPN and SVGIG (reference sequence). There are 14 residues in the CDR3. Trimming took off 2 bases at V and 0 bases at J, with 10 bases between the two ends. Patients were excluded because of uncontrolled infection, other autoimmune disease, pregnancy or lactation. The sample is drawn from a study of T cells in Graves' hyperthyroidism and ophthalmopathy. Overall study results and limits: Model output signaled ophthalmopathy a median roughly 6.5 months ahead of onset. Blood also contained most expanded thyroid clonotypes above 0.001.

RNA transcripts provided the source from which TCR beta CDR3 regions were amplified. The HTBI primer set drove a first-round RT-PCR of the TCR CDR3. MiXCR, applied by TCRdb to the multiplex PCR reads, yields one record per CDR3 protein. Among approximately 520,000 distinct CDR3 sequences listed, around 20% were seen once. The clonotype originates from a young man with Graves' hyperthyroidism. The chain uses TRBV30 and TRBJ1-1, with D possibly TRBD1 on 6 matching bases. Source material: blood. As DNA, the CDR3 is TGTGCCTGGAGTTCCCAGGGGCTGAACACTGAAGCTTTCTTT. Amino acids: CAWSSQGLNTEAFF.